The T cell receptor (beta chain) under discussion was sequenced for a study of T cell responses to AZD1222 COVID-19 vaccine. Background on the study: Doses given second, at about 4 or about 12 weeks, were pooled.

Study-wide results and limits: Following two doses of AZD1222, Spike-specific TCR breadth and depth rose. Repertoires were obtained only post-peak T cell response. It should be noted that donors were predominantly white British and more often female, and clonal diversity was possibly underestimated.

Clones were read by immunoSEQ multiplex PCR, and TCRdb kept only the in-frame ones, dropping some. The sample holds about 120,000 clones, roughly 93% seen once. A word on this clone: Its matching antigen is unknown.

V gave up 4 bases and J gave up 4 bases, with 8 bases separating them. The CDR3 is 12 amino acids. CDR1 is SEHNR and CDR2 is FQNEAQ in the germline V gene (reference sequence). The sequences come from peripheral blood, collected on day 0 of AZD1222 vaccination. The TCR was taken from an adult in good health. This chain connects TRBV7-9 to TRBJ2-7, with D possibly TRBD2 on 6 matching bases. CDR3 sequence reads: CASSSSGYEQYV. The CDR3 nucleotides read TGTGCCAGCAGCTCCAGCGGGTACGAGCAGTACGTC.